This entry lists 18 T cell receptor beta chains sequenced from one sample in a study of T cells in Graves' hyperthyroidism and ophthalmopathy. Amplification of TCR beta CDR3 regions was performed using RNA transcripts as template. TCR CDR3 underwent first-round RT-PCR with the HTBI primer set. TCRdb processed the multiplex PCR reads anew with MiXCR; each CDR3 protein has one entry. Of hundreds of thousands of distinct CDR3 sequences in the sample, roughly 40% are singletons; the top ten hold about 9%. Specimen: blood. These receptors originate from a man in his late teens or twenties with Graves' hyperthyroidism.

The sample holds a few counts of this clonotype. The junction and the germline gene differ at one end; a read error may be behind it. The rearrangement links TRBV7-9 to TRBJ2-7; D is perhaps TRBD2 (5 bases). The CDR3 loop spans 12 amino acids. The germline gives CDR1 SEHNR, CDR2 FQNEAQ (reference sequence). Here the CDR3 reads CASSPPGGVSNF. CDR3 bases: TGTGCCAGCAGCCCCCCCGGAGGAGTGTCAAACTTC.

This clonotype was found a few times. This chain uses TRBV20-1 with TRBJ1-6, with D uncertain. Germline V gene lookup returns CDR1 DFQATT and CDR2 SNEGSKA (reference sequence). The CDR3 runs to 15 residues. V lost 6 bases, J lost 1 base, and 13 bases lay in between. The CDR3 loop reads CSAGKEVSYNSPLHF. In DNA, the CDR3 is TGCAGTGCGGGGAAGGAGGTATCCTATAATTCACCCCTCCACTTT.

CDR3 amino acids: CASSPGGAGYTF. The DNA of the CDR3 is TGTGCCAGCAGTCCGGGGGGGGCTGGCTACACCTTC. The chain uses TRBV12-3 or TRBV12-4 and TRBJ1-2; a possible D gene is TRBD1 (6 bases). Between the trimmed V and J ends, which lost 5 bases and 7 bases, there was a span of 11 bases. The CDR3 runs to 12 residues.

Concerning this clonotype: A much larger clone lies one base from this, so it may be a read error. This sequence joins TRBV7-9 and TRBJ2-5; D ambiguous. Germline V gene lookup returns CDR1 SEHNR and CDR2 FQNEAQ (reference sequence). The V and J ends lost 5 bases and 4 bases respectively, with 14 bases between them. The CDR3 spans 14 residues. Here the CDR3 DNA reads TGTGCCAGCAGCCCACAGCCTCGTCCAGAGACCCAGTACTTC. It encodes CASSPQPRPETQYF.

This clonotype was recorded a few times. Relative to the germline gene, one junction end is altered; a read error may explain this. J is TRBJ1-1 and V is TRBV29-1; no clear D. The V gene's germline CDR1 is SQVTM and CDR2 ANQGSEA. CDR3 length: 13 amino acids. The CDR3 loop is CSVQEEPNTEAFF. For the CDR3, the DNA is TGCAGCGTTCAAGAGGAGCCGAACACTGAAGCTTTCTTT.

The chain links TRBV7-2 to TRBJ2-2, with D possibly called TRBD1 or TRBD2 (5 bases each). This CDR3 region has 16 residues. The V gene's germline CDR1 is SGHTA and CDR2 FQGNSA. The V end was cut by 5 bases, the J end by 6 bases, with 19 bases between. CDR3 loop: CASSAWDGSGSGELFF. DNA of the CDR3: TGTGCCAGCAGCGCCTGGGACGGATCAGGTTCCGGGGAGCTGTTTTTT.

This clonotype was found a few times. The rearrangement joins TRBV19 to TRBJ2-5, with D possibly matching TRBD2 (5 bases). This CDR3 is 16 amino acids long. The germline gives CDR1 LNHDA, CDR2 SQIVND (reference sequence). Trimming took off 4 bases at V and 2 bases at J, with 17 bases between the two ends. The DNA of the CDR3 is TGTGCCAGTAGTAATCCGAGCGGTGAACAACAAGAGACCCAGTACTTC. As protein: CASSNPSGEQQETQYF.

V gene TRBV2 combines with J gene TRBJ2-5; D possibly corresponds to TRBD2 (6 bases). Per germline, CDR1 SNHLY and CDR2 FYNNEI. V lost 6 bases and J 1 base, leaving 12 bases between the germline ends. The CDR3 length is 14 residues. The CDR3 region is CASSKTSIQETQYF. The CDR3 coding sequence is TGTGCCAGCAGCAAAACTAGCATCCAAGAGACCCAGTACTTC.

The rearrangement links TRBV5-1 to TRBJ2-6; D might be TRBD1 (5 bases). Germline V lookup: CDR1 SGHRS, CDR2 YFSETQ. V was pared by 1 base and J by 0 bases, with 8 bases between. This CDR3 is built from 16 residues. CDR3 sequence reads: CASSLYGASGANVLTF. DNA for the CDR3: TGCGCCAGCAGCTTGTATGGGGCCTCTGGGGCCAACGTCCTGACTTTC.

This clonotype was counted many times. Compared with germline, one end of the junction differs, possibly owing to a read error. For the CDR3, the DNA is TGTGCCAGCAGCTTAGTGATTCGGGACAGGGTACAGTTC. Protein sequence: CASSLVIRDRVQF. The chain employs TRBV7-8 and TRBJ2-7; the match to TRBD1 covers 9 bases. Germline values: CDR1 SGHVS, CDR2 FQNEAQ. The CDR3 sequence is 13 residues long.

This sequence joins TRBV11-3 and TRBJ2-7; D is tentatively TRBD1 or TRBD2 (6 bases each). Germline lookup yields CDR1 SGHNT and CDR2 YENEEA. The CDR3 loop spans 17 amino acids. The V and J ends lost 0 bases and 3 bases respectively, with 18 bases between them. Here the CDR3 DNA reads TGTGCCAGCAGCTTAGAGGCTGGGGGGCTCACAGACTACGAGCAGTACTTC. Its protein product is CASSLEAGGLTDYEQYF.

The gene calls are TRBV29-1 and TRBJ2-5, with 9 bases that match TRBD2. Germline-derived CDR1 and CDR2 are SQVTM and ANQGSEA. This CDR3 comprises 13 residues. Trimming at V came to 8 bases and at J to 6 bases, leaving 10 bases not matched to a gene. The CDR3 DNA reads as TGCAGCCGGAGAGCGGGGGGCCGGAAGACCCAGTACTTC. This translates into CSRRAGGRKTQYF.

Many counts were recorded for this clonotype. This chain uses TRBV29-1 with TRBJ1-2; no clear D gene. Trimming left V 6 bases short and J 4 bases short, with 15 bases between. This CDR3 region has 13 residues. Looked up from germline, CDR1 is SQVTM and CDR2 is ANQGSEA. Here the CDR3 reads CSVSDRAGYGYTF. In DNA form, the CDR3 reads TGCAGCGTATCCGATCGGGCAGGCTATGGCTACACCTTC.

In this sample, this clonotype turned up many times. This chain uses TRBV5-1 with TRBJ1-2; no clear D. Trimming shortened V by 3 bases and J by 10 bases, and 10 bases separated the two germline ends. Germline lookup yields CDR1 SGHRS and CDR2 YFSETQ. The CDR3 runs 11 residues. CDR3 DNA: TGCGCCAGCAGCTACCAGGAAGCCTACACCTTC. Its protein is CASSYQEAYTF.

This clonotype came up many times. The genes are TRBV20-1 and TRBJ2-7, with a possible D match to TRBD1 (6 bases). CDR3 size: 13 residues. Per germline, CDR1 DFQATT and CDR2 SNEGSKA (reference sequence). Trimming shortened V by 2 bases and J by 5 bases, and 13 bases separated the two germline ends. In nucleotides, the CDR3 is TGCAGTGCTAGATACAGGGTCGAGGACGAGCAGTACTTC. Translated: CSARYRVEDEQYF.

This clonotype was seen a few times. The chain carries TRBV30 and TRBJ1-4, with D hard to call. The V gene lost 1 base and the J gene lost 8 bases, with 8 bases spanning the gap. CDR3 length: 12 amino acids. Germline lookup yields CDR1 GTSNPN and CDR2 SVGIG (reference sequence). CDR3 DNA: TGTGCCTGGAGTGGACGGGAGGAAAAACTGTTTTTT. Translating it yields CAWSGREEKLFF.

The J gene is TRBJ2-7, the V gene TRBV10-3, with 15 nucleotides matching TRBD2. The CDR3 runs to 14 residues. V lost 10 bases and J lost 4; bases outside the gene matches: 5. Germline loops: CDR1 ENHRY, CDR2 SYGVKD. The CDR3 nucleotides read TGTGCCACCGGGACTAGCGGGAGGTTTTACGAGCAGTACTTC. It is translated as CATGTSGRFYEQYF.

The chain couples TRBV6-6 to TRBJ1-2, with D possibly TRBD1 on 6 matching bases. Germline V gene data show CDR1 as MNHNY and CDR2 as SVGAGI (reference sequence). V lost 7 bases, J lost 8 bases, and 17 bases lay in between. This CDR3 contains 13 residues. This CDR3 is CASKTPGEWGYTF. CDR3 DNA: TGTGCCAGCAAAACCCCAGGGGAATGGGGCTACACCTTC.